These T cell receptor beta chains were read from a single sample in a study of blood T cell repertoires in COVID-19. Only in-frame clones appear in the TCRdb table, and some are missing; sequencing was by immunoSEQ multiplex PCR. The sample consists of about 310,000 clones, roughly 90% of them appearing once. Input material: PBMCs or T cells enriched from blood (not recorded which). The receptors derive from a woman aged 25 to 39 who had recovered from COVID-19. The CDR3 runs from the conserved cysteine through the conserved F or W. The D gene is left open where the match is weak. Part of the rows lack a size; the others show once, few, many or a class for expanded clones.

TRBJ1-5 TRBV5-1 . TRBD1 CASSQGTGGGQPQHF TGCGCCAGCAGCCAGGGGACAGGGGGCGGTCAGCCCCAGCATTTT
TRBJ1-5 TRBV28 . . CASRSRQGRSQPQHF TGTGCCAGCAGATCTCGTCAGGGCCGAAGTCAGCCCCAGCATTTT
TRBJ2-7 TRBV27 . . CASSLTPRSEQYF TGTGCCAGCAGTTTAACCCCCCGGAGCGAGCAGTACTTC
TRBJ2-7 TRBV18 . . CASSTDSQAREQYF TGTGCCAGCTCAACCGACAGCCAGGCACGCGAGCAGTACTTC
TRBJ1-1 TRBV5-8 . . CASSPAGKGKLEAFF TGTGCCAGCAGCCCAGCCGGGAAAGGGAAGCTTGAAGCTTTCTTT
TRBJ1-1 TRBV30 . TRBD1 CAWSVGQGETEAFF TGTGCCTGGAGTGTGGGACAGGGCGAGACTGAAGCTTTCTTT
TRBJ2-2 TRBV4-1 . . CASSQDRFPRAGGELFF TGCGCCAGCAGCCAAGATCGATTTCCCAGGGCTGGCGGGGAGCTGTTTTTT
TRBJ2-7 TRBV18 once . CASSLGTTSYEQYF TGTGCCAGCTCACTAGGGACAACCTCCTACGAGCAGTACTTC
TRBJ1-1 TRBV5-1 . TRBD1 CASSPGQGENTEAFF TGCGCCAGCAGCCCCGGACAGGGGGAGAACACTGAAGCTTTCTTT
TRBJ2-1 TRBV10-3 . TRBD2 CAIRGTSGSYNEQFF TGTGCCATCAGGGGGACTAGCGGGAGCTACAATGAGCAGTTCTTC
TRBJ1-1 TRBV28 . . CASSLWGAEAFF TGTGCCAGCAGTTTATGGGGAGCTGAAGCTTTCTTT
TRBJ2-1 TRBV28 once TRBD2 CASSPRLATDLEQFF TGTGCCAGCAGTCCCAGACTAGCTACAGATTTGGAGCAGTTCTTC
TRBJ2-3 TRBV6-2/TRBV6-3 . TRBD2 CASSWTPGLAGEADTQYF TGTGCCAGCAGTTGGACTCCGGGACTAGCGGGAGAGGCAGATACGCAGTATTTT
TRBJ2-7 TRBV7-2 . . CASSFSPLAFPYEQYF TGTGCCAGCAGCTTCTCACCCTTAGCGTTCCCCTACGAGCAGTACTTC
TRBJ2-5 TRBV5-1 once . CASSFRPSEQETQYF TGCGCCAGCAGCTTTCGGCCAAGCGAACAAGAGACCCAGTACTTC